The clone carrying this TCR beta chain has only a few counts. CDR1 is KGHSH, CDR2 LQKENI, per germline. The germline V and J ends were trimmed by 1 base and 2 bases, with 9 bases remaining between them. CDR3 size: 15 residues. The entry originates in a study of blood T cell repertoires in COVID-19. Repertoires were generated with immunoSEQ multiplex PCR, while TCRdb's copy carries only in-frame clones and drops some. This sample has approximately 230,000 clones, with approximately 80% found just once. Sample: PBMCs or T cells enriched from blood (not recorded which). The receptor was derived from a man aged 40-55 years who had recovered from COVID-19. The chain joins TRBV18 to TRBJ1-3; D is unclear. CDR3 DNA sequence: TGTGCCAGCTCACCACGGACTGTGACTGGAAACACCATATATTTT. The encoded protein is CASSPRTVTGNTIYF.